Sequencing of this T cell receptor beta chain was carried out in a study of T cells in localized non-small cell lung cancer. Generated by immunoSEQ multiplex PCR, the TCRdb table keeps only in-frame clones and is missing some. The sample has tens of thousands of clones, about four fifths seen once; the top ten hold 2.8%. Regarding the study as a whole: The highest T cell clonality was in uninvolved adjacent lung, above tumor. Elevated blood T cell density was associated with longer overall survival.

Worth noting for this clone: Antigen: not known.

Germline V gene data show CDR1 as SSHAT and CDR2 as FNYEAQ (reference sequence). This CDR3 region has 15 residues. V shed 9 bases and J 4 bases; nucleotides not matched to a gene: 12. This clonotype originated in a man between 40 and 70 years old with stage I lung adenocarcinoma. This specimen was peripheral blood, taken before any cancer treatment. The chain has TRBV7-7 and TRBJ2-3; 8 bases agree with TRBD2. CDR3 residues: CASGRGSGESDTQYF. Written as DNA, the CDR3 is TGTGCCAGTGGTCGGGGTAGCGGGGAATCAGATACGCAGTATTTT.